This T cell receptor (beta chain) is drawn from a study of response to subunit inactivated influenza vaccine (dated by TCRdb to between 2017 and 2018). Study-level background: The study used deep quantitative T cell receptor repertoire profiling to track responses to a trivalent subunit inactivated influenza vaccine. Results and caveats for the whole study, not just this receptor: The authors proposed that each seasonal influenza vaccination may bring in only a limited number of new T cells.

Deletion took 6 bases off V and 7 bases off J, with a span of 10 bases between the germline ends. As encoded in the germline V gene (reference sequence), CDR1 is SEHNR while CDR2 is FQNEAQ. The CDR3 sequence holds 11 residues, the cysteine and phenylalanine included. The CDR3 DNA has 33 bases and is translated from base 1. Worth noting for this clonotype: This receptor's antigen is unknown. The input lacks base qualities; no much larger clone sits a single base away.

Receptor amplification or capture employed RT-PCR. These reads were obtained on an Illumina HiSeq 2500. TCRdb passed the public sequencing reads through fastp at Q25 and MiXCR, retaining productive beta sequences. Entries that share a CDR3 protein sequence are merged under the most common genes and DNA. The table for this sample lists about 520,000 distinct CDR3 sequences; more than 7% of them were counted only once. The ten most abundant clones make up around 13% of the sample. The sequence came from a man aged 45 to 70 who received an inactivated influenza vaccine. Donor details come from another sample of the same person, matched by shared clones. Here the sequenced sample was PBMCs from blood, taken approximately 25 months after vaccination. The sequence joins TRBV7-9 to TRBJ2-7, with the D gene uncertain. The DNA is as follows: TGTGCCAGCAGTCCAGGATTTGAGCAGTACTTC. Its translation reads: CASSPGFEQYF.